Detailed here is one T cell receptor (beta chain). Germline V lookup: CDR1 SGDLS, CDR2 YYNGEE. The ends lost 0 bases at V and 0 bases at J; junction bases unmatched: 5. The CDR3 has 17 amino acids. Profiled with immunoSEQ multiplex PCR; TCRdb holds only in-frame clones, not every one. The data show 160,000 or so clones, with just under 95% seen just once and 8.5% held by the top ten. This sample was taken from a study of control samples from healthy donors and cancer patients. The sample comprised blood. The chain uses TRBV9 and TRBJ1-3; 8 bases match TRBD1. The clonotype comes from a woman in her thirties or forties in good health. In DNA, the CDR3 is TGTGCCAGCAGCGTAGCTCCGGGGACAGGCTCTGGAAACACCATATATTTT. It specifies CASSVAPGTGSGNTIYF.